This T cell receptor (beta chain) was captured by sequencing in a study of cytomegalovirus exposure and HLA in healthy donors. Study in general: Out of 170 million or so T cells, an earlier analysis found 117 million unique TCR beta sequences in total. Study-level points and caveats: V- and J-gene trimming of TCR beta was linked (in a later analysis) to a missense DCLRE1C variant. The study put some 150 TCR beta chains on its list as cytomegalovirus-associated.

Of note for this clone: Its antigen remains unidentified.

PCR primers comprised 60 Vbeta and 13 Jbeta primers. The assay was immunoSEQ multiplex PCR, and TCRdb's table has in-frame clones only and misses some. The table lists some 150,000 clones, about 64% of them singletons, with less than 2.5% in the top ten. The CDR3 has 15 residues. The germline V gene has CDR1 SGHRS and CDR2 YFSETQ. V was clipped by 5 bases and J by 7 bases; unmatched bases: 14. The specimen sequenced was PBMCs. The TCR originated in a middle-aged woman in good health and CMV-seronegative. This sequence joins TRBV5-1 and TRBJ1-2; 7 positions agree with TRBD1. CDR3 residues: CASSPEGAGLRGYTF. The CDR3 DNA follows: TGCGCCAGCAGTCCGGAGGGGGCAGGGCTACGTGGCTACACCTTC.